A single sample is the source of the 24 T cell receptor beta chains below, sequenced in a study of shared clonotypes between healthy human individuals. The protocol was immunoSEQ multiplex PCR, while the TCRdb copy is restricted to in-frame clones and leaves out a portion. The sample consists of about 2 million clones, 90% to 95% of them appearing once. The specimen was naive CD4+ T cells sorted from blood. Subset noted: CD45RA+ positively selected. Source of these receptors: a man aged 18-30 years in good health.

This chain joins TRBV9 and TRBJ2-3, with TRBD2 matching over 14 bases. Trimming at V came to 3 bases and at J to 3 bases, leaving 9 bases not matched to a gene. From germline, CDR1 is SGDLS and CDR2 YYNGEE. The CDR3 covers 18 residues. The CDR3 here is CASSEGTSGSLNTDTQYF. In nucleotides, the CDR3 is TGTGCCAGCAGCGAGGGGACTAGCGGGAGCTTGAATACAGATACGCAGTATTTT.

V gene TRBV11-1 combines with J gene TRBJ1-1; TRBD1 agrees at 8 bases. The germline V gene has CDR1 SGHAT and CDR2 FQDESV (reference sequence). The CDR3 is 15 amino acids. V was clipped by 5 bases and J by 3 bases; unmatched bases: 8. CDR3 sequence reads: CASSLPTGVDTEAFF. The CDR3 coding sequence is TGTGCCAGCAGCCTCCCGACAGGGGTGGACACTGAAGCTTTCTTT.

This chain connects TRBV9 to TRBJ2-1, with 12 bases aligning to TRBD1. From germline, CDR1 is SGDLS and CDR2 YYNGEE. The junction had 10 bases not matched to a gene; V was cut back by 3 bases and J by 6 bases. This CDR3 contains 17 residues. CDR3 sequence reads: CASSARDRGRRGNEQFF. CDR3 in DNA: TGTGCCAGCAGCGCCCGGGACAGGGGGCGCCGGGGCAATGAGCAGTTCTTC.

The chain employs TRBV15 and TRBJ1-6; D is undetermined. Germline CDR1 LNHNV, CDR2 YYDKDF (reference sequence). The CDR3 has 15 residues. Trimming shortened V by 0 bases and J by 10 bases, and 13 bases separated the two germline ends. The CDR3 sequence is CATSREIGGGSPLHF. The CDR3 nucleotides read TGTGCCACCAGCAGAGAGATAGGAGGAGGCTCACCCCTCCACTTT.

The chain couples TRBV19 to TRBJ1-1; tentative D call: TRBD1 (5 bases). The V end was cut by 7 bases, the J end by 2 bases, with 14 bases between. In germline, CDR1 is LNHDA, CDR2 SQIVND (reference sequence). The CDR3 loop spans 14 amino acids. CDR3 region: CASNRLGVNTEAFF. The CDR3 DNA reads TGTGCCAGTAATAGATTGGGGGTTAACACTGAAGCTTTCTTT.

J is TRBJ1-6 and V is TRBV7-2, with 9 bases identical to TRBD1. CDR3 length equals 15 residues. CDR1 and CDR2 from the germline V gene are SGHTA and FQGNSA. The ends lost 5 bases at V and 5 bases at J; junction bases unmatched: 4. CDR3 amino acids: CASSVRTGDNSPLHF. The CDR3 bases are TGTGCCAGCAGCGTCCGGACAGGGGATAATTCACCCCTCCACTTT. Combining the CDR3 with reference TRBV7-2 and TRBJ1-6 gives the whole variable domain GAGVSQSPSNKVTEKGKDVELRCDPISGHTALYWYRQSLGQGLEFLIYFQGNSAPDKSGLPSDRFSAERTGGSVSTLTIQRTQQEDSAVYLCASSVRTGDNSPLHFGNGTRLTVT.

This chain joins TRBV4-1 and TRBJ2-1; tentatively, D is TRBD1 (6 bases). V was shortened by 1 base and J by 1 base, with 11 bases between the two germline ends. The CDR3 sequence is 16 residues long. Germline assignment: CDR1 MGHRA and CDR2 YSYEKL. The CDR3 region is CASSQGGGQSYNEQFF. CDR3 sequence (DNA): TGCGCCAGCAGCCAAGGAGGAGGACAGTCCTACAATGAGCAGTTCTTC.

The rearrangement uses TRBV5-1 and TRBJ1-3; the D is unclear. The CDR3 consists of 17 residues. CDR1 is SGHRS, CDR2 YFSETQ, per germline. Trimming stripped 0 bases from V and 4 bases from J, with 17 bases between. Written as DNA, the CDR3 is TGCGCCAGCAGCTTGGCCCTAGCGACCAGCTCCGGAAACACCATATATTTT. It is translated as CASSLALATSSGNTIYF.

J is TRBJ2-3 and V is TRBV4-3; 10 bases line up with TRBD2. The length of the CDR3 is 19 residues. Germline-derived CDR1 and CDR2 are LGHNA and YSLEER. Trimming removed 4 bases from V and 0 bases from J; junction bases left unmatched: 13. This CDR3 is CASSRYLAGVEGSTDTQYF. CDR3 coding DNA: TGCGCCAGCAGCCGCTACCTAGCGGGAGTAGAAGGTAGCACAGATACGCAGTATTTT.

V usage is TRBV14 and J usage is TRBJ2-1; no reliable D call. Germline assignment: CDR1 SGHDN and CDR2 FVKESK. The CDR3 totals 13 residues. Trimming stripped 0 bases from V and 10 bases from J, with 10 bases between. CDR3 protein: CASSQEIVREQFF. For the CDR3, the DNA is TGTGCCAGCAGCCAAGAAATTGTGAGGGAGCAGTTCTTC.

The chain has TRBV6-5 and TRBJ2-3; TRBD2 aligns across 13 bases. V lost 4 bases, J lost 10 bases, and 8 bases stayed unmatched. This CDR3 has 15 amino acids. The germline V gene encodes CDR1 MNHEY and CDR2 SVGAGI. Written as DNA, the CDR3 is TGTGCCAGCAGTTCGGGACTAGCGGGGATCCCTGCGCAGTATTTT. It codes for CASSSGLAGIPAQYF.

The rearrangement uses TRBV6-1 and TRBJ1-6; D is ambiguous. CDR3 length: 14 amino acids. V was clipped by 0 bases and J by 7 bases, with 7 bases between them. CDR1 and CDR2 (germline): MNHNS, SASEGT. This chain's CDR3 is CASSEAWQNSPLHF. DNA for the CDR3: TGTGCCAGCAGTGAAGCGTGGCAGAATTCACCCCTCCACTTT.

The V call is TRBV18, the J call TRBJ2-3, with D maybe TRBD2 (6 bases). The germline gives CDR1 KGHSH, CDR2 LQKENI. This CDR3 has 15 residues. V lost 6 bases and J lost 0, with 13 bases in between. DNA of the CDR3: TGTGCCAGCTCCAGTAGCGGCCTAAGCACAGATACGCAGTATTTT. It yields the protein CASSSSGLSTDTQYF.

About this clone: Other DNA sequences of this sample code for an identical CDR3. J is TRBJ2-3 and V is TRBV6-5; TRBD2 aligns across 8 bases. Germline V gene sequence: CDR1 MNHEY, CDR2 SVGAGI. The trim removed 6 bases at V and 2 bases at J, leaving 4 bases unmatched. The CDR3 length is 14 residues. This CDR3 is CASRRGRSTDTQYF. The CDR3 DNA reads as TGTGCCAGCAGACGCGGGAGGTCCACAGATACGCAGTATTTT.

The chain joins TRBV4-1 to TRBJ1-2, with D unresolved. The germline CDR1 and CDR2 sequences are MGHRA and YSYEKL. The V end lost 4 bases, the J end lost 3 bases, and 12 bases lay between the germline ends. The CDR3 contains 14 residues. The CDR3 DNA follows: TGCGCCAGCAGCCCTGGCGGCGTTGACTATGGCTACACCTTC. Translation gives CASSPGGVDYGYTF.

Regarding this clone: Relative to the germline gene, one junction end is altered; a read error may explain this. This rearrangement joins TRBV5-4 to TRBJ2-5, with a weak D call TRBD2 (6 bases). This CDR3 has 16 residues. Germline CDR1 and CDR2: SGHNT and YYREEE (reference sequence). CDR3 sequence (DNA): TGTGCCAGCAGTTTGGCCGGGAGACAGCACCAAGAGACCCAGTACTTC. Protein sequence: CASSLAGRQHQETQYF.

The rearrangement links TRBV5-6 to TRBJ2-7, with TRBD1 matching 12 bases. The CDR3 is 14 amino acids. The germline CDR1 and CDR2 sequences are SGHDT and YYEEEE. Trimming cost V 2 bases and J 5 bases; bases outside gene matches: 2. The CDR3 nucleotides read TGTGCCAGCAGCTTCGGGACAGGGGGCGACGAGCAGTACTTC. This translates into CASSFGTGGDEQYF. Full variable domain (missing parts from reference TRBV5-6 and TRBJ2-7): DAGVTQSPTHLIKTRGQQVTLRCSPKSGHDTVSWYQQALGQGPQFIFQYYEEEERQRGNFPDRFSGHQFPNYSSELNVNALLLGDSALYLCASSFGTGGDEQYFGPGTRLTVT.

The chain is built from TRBV2 and TRBJ1-2; 9 bases agree with TRBD1. V lost 1 base, J lost 7 bases, and 7 bases stayed unmatched. Germline V gives CDR1 SNHLY, CDR2 FYNNEI. The CDR3 sequence is 15 residues long. CDR3 region: CASSEEGQGAGGYTF. CDR3 nucleotide sequence: TGTGCCAGCAGTGAAGAGGGACAGGGAGCAGGTGGCTACACCTTC.

The chain employs TRBV4-1 and TRBJ2-7, with 8 bases identical to TRBD2. Germline V lookup: CDR1 MGHRA, CDR2 YSYEKL. This CDR3 is built from 15 residues. Trimming removed 4 bases from V and 5 bases from J; junction bases left unmatched: 10. CDR3: CASSPPGLGNHEQYF. CDR3 DNA: TGCGCCAGCAGCCCACCGGGACTAGGGAACCACGAGCAGTACTTC.

The chain combines TRBV4-1 with TRBJ2-3; D call uncertain. Germline V gene lookup returns CDR1 MGHRA and CDR2 YSYEKL. Trimming removed 0 bases from V and 6 bases from J, with 7 bases in between. The CDR3 length is 13 residues. CDR3 nucleotide sequence: TGCGCCAGCAGCCAAGATGAGCCCGATACGCAGTATTTT. This codes for CASSQDEPDTQYF.

The chain couples TRBV5-1 to TRBJ2-2; 8 bases fit TRBD1. The V gene end was trimmed by 6 bases and the J gene end by 5 bases; junction bases not matched to a gene: 9. CDR1 is SGHRS, CDR2 YFSETQ, per germline. This CDR3 is built from 15 residues. CDR3 in amino acids: CASNDRDRLTGELFF. CDR3 DNA sequence: TGCGCCAGCAACGACCGGGACAGGTTAACCGGGGAGCTGTTTTTT.

The chain employs TRBV15 and TRBJ2-7; 12 nucleotides match TRBD2. This CDR3 region has 16 residues. V lost 0 bases, J lost 12 bases, and 12 bases stayed unmatched. Germline V gene data show CDR1 as LNHNV and CDR2 as YYDKDF (reference sequence). For the CDR3, the DNA is TGTGCCACCAGCAGAGATCAAGGCCTAGCGGGAGGGCCTTCGTACTTC. It codes for CATSRDQGLAGGPSYF.

CDR3 nucleotides: TGTGCTAGTGGTTTGCCAAGCTCGAGCGAGCAGTACTTC. This sequence encodes CASGLPSSSEQYF. J is TRBJ2-7 and V is TRBV12-5; D is undetermined. The germline V gene encodes CDR1 LGHNT and CDR2 FRNRAP. The CDR3 spans 13 residues. V shed 2 bases and J shed 6 bases, with 11 bases lying between them.

The V gene is TRBV6-5, the J gene TRBJ2-2; D not resolved. Germline assignment: CDR1 MNHEY and CDR2 SVGAGI. Trimming shortened V by 6 bases and J by 7 bases, and 9 bases separated the two germline ends. This CDR3 is built from 12 residues. CDR3 nucleotide sequence: TGTGCCAGCAGAAATCACGGCGGGGAGCTGTTTTTT. The encoded protein is CASRNHGGELFF.